Below are 5 T cell receptor beta chains sequenced from a single sample in a study of T cell responses to AZD1222 COVID-19 vaccine. Assay: immunoSEQ multiplex PCR; the TCRdb copy retains only in-frame clones and omits some. The data show about 120,000 clones, 85% to 95% seen once. The sequences come from peripheral blood, collected 28 days after the second AZD1222 dose. The receptors shown here come from an adult who received the AZD1222 COVID-19 vaccine.

The chain has TRBV7-6 and TRBJ1-4; no reliable D call. Germline loops: CDR1 SGHVS, CDR2 FNYEAQ. Trimming removed 1 base at V and 3 bases at J, with 9 bases between. This CDR3 is built from 15 residues. This CDR3 reads CASSLEGPPNEKLFF. In DNA, the CDR3 is TGTGCCAGCAGCTTAGAAGGACCCCCTAATGAAAAACTGTTTTTT. The entire variable domain, with the rest obtained from reference TRBV7-6 and TRBJ1-4, is as follows: GAGVSQSPRYKVTKRGQDVALRCDPISGHVSLYWYRQALGQGPEFLTYFNYEAQQDKSGLPNDRFSAERPEGSISTLTIQRTEQRDSAMYRCASSLEGPPNEKLFFGSGTQLSVL.

The V call is TRBV24-1, the J call TRBJ1-3, with 8 bases that match TRBD1. Per the germline V gene, CDR1 is KGHDR and CDR2 is SFDVKD. This CDR3 is 20 amino acids long. The V segment lost 4 bases and the J segment 0 bases; nucleotides outside the gene matches: 16. The CDR3 coding sequence is TGTGCCACCAGTGACGCCCAGGACAGGGAAGACGCCTCCTCTGGAAACACCATATATTTT. Encoded protein: CATSDAQDREDASSGNTIYF.

The CDR3 DNA is TGTGCCAGCAAAGGGAGAACCGCCTTAATCGCTTTCTTT. Translating gives CASKGRTALIAFF. The rearrangement links TRBV21-1 to TRBJ1-1. TRBV21-1 constitutes a pseudogene. The CDR3 sequence is 13 residues long.

The chain links TRBV18 to TRBJ2-3; D gene unclear. Between the trimmed V and J ends, which lost 6 bases and 2 bases, there was a span of 0 bases. The CDR3 totals 10 residues. CDR1 is KGHSH, CDR2 LQKENI, per germline. CDR3 bases: TGTGCCAGCTCCACAGATACGCAGTATTTT. Amino acid sequence: CASSTDTQYF.

This clone is a singleton in its sample. This sequence joins TRBV7-8 and TRBJ2-3; D is possibly TRBD1 (5 bases). Trimming shortened V by 0 bases and J by 4 bases, and 11 bases separated the two germline ends. This CDR3 contains 15 residues. The germline CDR1 and CDR2 sequences are SGHVS and FQNEAQ. CDR3 coding DNA: TGTGCCAGCAGCTTAGCACCCAGGGTTGCAGATACGCAGTATTTT. The encoded protein is CASSLAPRVADTQYF.